The clone carrying this T cell receptor (beta chain) was picked up a small number of times. The antigen is undetermined. As to treatment: approximately 9-day PBMC culture with coronavirus spike peptide pools or control peptides (ViraFEST assay). CD4+ T cells that came from the unexposed donor were collected before the COVID-19 pandemic (2011-2018). This CDR3 contains 17 residues. With V trimmed by 4 bases and J by 4 bases, 18 bases remained unmatched. Per germline, CDR1 SQVTM and CDR2 ANQGSEA. This sample is part of a study of vaccination and CD4 T cells after COVID-19. Study-level results: Convalescent patient numbers were relatively low, with no early post-infection timepoints.

Researchers used the Oncomine TCR Beta short-read assay to sequence DNA from cultured CD4+ T cells. Each CDR3 protein is one row after TCRdb ran MiXCR on the PCR reads. The data show 9,000 to 10,000 distinct CDR3 sequences, about a third seen once. Sample: CD4+ T cells from blood, cultured in vitro. This receptor was identified in a human donor in good health. The chain has TRBV29-1 and TRBJ1-1; 7 bases are shared with TRBD1. CDR3 amino acids: CSVGKRDSLASITEAFF. In DNA, the CDR3 is TGCAGCGTTGGAAAAAGGGACAGCCTCGCTTCAATCACTGAAGCTTTCTTT. Based on the CDR3 plus reference TRBV29-1 and TRBJ1-1, the full variable domain is SAVISQKPSRDICQRGTSLTIQCQVDSQVTMMFWYRQQPGQSLTLIATANQGSEATYESGFVIDKFPISRPNLTFSTLTVSNMSPEDSSIYLCSVGKRDSLASITEAFFGQGTRLTVV.